Shown below are 20 T cell receptor beta chains from a single sample sequenced in a study of T cells in tuberculosis. Some clones are missing from TCRdb's copy, which holds only in-frame ones; the method was immunoSEQ multiplex PCR. The data show about 35,000 clones, over 90% seen once. The sequenced sample consisted of PBMCs. Receptors originate from a donor between 5 and 29 years old with latent tuberculosis or without tuberculosis infection.

This chain joins TRBV6-6 and TRBJ1-6; 11 positions match TRBD1. V shed 6 bases and J 7 bases; nucleotides not matched to a gene: 2. The CDR3 has 14 residues. Germline V lookup: CDR1 MNHNY, CDR2 SVGAGI (reference sequence). CDR3 DNA: TGTGCCAGCAGCCGGGACAGGGGGAATTCACCCCTCCACTTT. Amino acid sequence: CASSRDRGNSPLHF.

Comment on this clone: Other DNA sequences from this sample encode an identical CDR3 as well. CDR3 in DNA: TGTGCCAGCAGCGTGGGAGCGGGGGAGAAGGGTAATTCACCCCTCCACTTT. As protein: CASSVGAGEKGNSPLHF. The V gene is TRBV4-2, the J gene TRBJ1-6; maybe TRBD1 (5 bases). Germline V gene lookup returns CDR1 LGHNA and CDR2 YNFKEQ. The CDR3 spans 17 residues. The V end lost 5 bases, the J end lost 6 bases, and 20 bases lay between the germline ends.

The chain is built from TRBV19 and TRBJ2-3; D remains unclear. The CDR3 has 15 amino acids. Trimming took off 7 bases at V and 0 bases at J, with 14 bases between the two ends. Germline CDR1 reads LNHDA; CDR2 reads SQIVND (reference sequence). The CDR3 coding sequence is TGTGCCAGTACCATTACACGATCTAGCACAGATACGCAGTATTTT. Protein sequence: CASTITRSSTDTQYF.

This sequence joins TRBV9 and TRBJ1-5, with TRBD1 matching 8 bases. The J segment lost 6 bases and the V segment lost 0 bases, leaving 2 bases of the junction unmatched. Germline CDR1 SGDLS, CDR2 YYNGEE. This CDR3 has 14 amino acids. This chain's CDR3 is CASSVAGGPQPQHF. The CDR3 DNA is TGTGCCAGCAGCGTAGCAGGGGGCCCTCAGCCCCAGCATTTT.

The J gene is TRBJ1-1, the V gene TRBV4-3, with D possibly TRBD1 on 5 matching bases. V gave up 0 bases and J gave up 7 bases, with 24 bases separating them. CDR1 LGHNA and CDR2 YSLEER come from the germline V gene. This CDR3 comprises 18 residues. CDR3 region: CASSQEFQGAPDFVEAFF. The CDR3 DNA reads as TGCGCCAGCAGCCAAGAGTTTCAGGGCGCGCCGGATTTTGTTGAAGCTTTCTTT.

The V call is TRBV5-5, the J call TRBJ2-1, with 10 bases that match TRBD2. The ends lost 2 bases at V and 2 bases at J; junction bases unmatched: 4. The CDR3 spans 16 residues. Germline CDR1 reads SGHKS; CDR2 reads YYEKEE (reference sequence). CDR3 region: CASSLAGGLTYNEQFF. DNA for the CDR3: TGTGCCAGCAGCTTAGCGGGGGGGCTGACCTACAATGAGCAGTTCTTC.

The CDR3 is CASSADRGEKLFF. The CDR3 region has the DNA TGTGCCAGCAGCGCGGACAGGGGGGAAAAACTGTTTTTT. The rearrangement joins TRBV7-3 to TRBJ1-4, with 10 bases aligning to TRBD1. With 5 bases clipped from V and 8 bases from J, the junction kept 2 bases outside the gene matches. CDR3 size: 13 residues. The V gene's germline CDR1 is SGHTA and CDR2 FQGTGA.

J is TRBJ1-3 and V is TRBV10-3; D is ambiguous. The CDR3 runs to 15 residues. The germline CDR1 and CDR2 sequences are ENHRY and SYGVKD. The germline V and J ends were trimmed by 0 bases and 0 bases, with 6 bases remaining between them. The CDR3 loop is CAISESRYSGNTIYF. The CDR3 DNA reads TGTGCCATCAGTGAGTCGCGATACTCTGGAAACACCATATATTTT.

CDR3 residues: CASSYQRGDTGELFF. The CDR3 DNA follows: TGCGCCAGCAGCTACCAGCGGGGGGACACCGGGGAGCTGTTTTTT. The chain combines TRBV5-1 with TRBJ2-2; 9 nucleotides match TRBD2. With V trimmed by 3 bases and J by 3 bases, 3 bases remained unmatched. The CDR3 length is 15 residues. CDR1 and CDR2 (germline): SGHRS, YFSETQ.

The J gene is TRBJ1-2, the V gene TRBV7-3, with a possible D match to TRBD1 (6 bases). This CDR3 is 15 amino acids long. Germline CDR1 SGHTA, CDR2 FQGTGA. V was shortened by 5 bases and J by 2 bases, with 15 bases between the two germline ends. This CDR3 is CASSPRAGANYGYTF. The CDR3 DNA is TGTGCCAGCAGCCCACGCGCAGGGGCCAACTATGGCTACACCTTC.

This clone was detected once. The chain joins TRBV6-5 to TRBJ1-1; D is possibly TRBD1 (6 bases). The V end was cut by 6 bases, the J end by 5 bases, with 13 bases between. The CDR3 has 13 amino acids. CDR1 and CDR2 from the germline V gene are MNHEY and SVGAGI. The DNA for the CDR3 is TGTGCCAGCAGGGCAGGGGTGCGGACTGAAGCTTTCTTT. Its translation is CASRAGVRTEAFF.

The chain recombines TRBV6-1 with TRBJ2-7; D is uncertain. The V end lost 2 bases, the J end lost 3 bases, and 8 bases lay between the germline ends. The CDR3 covers 13 residues. Per the germline V gene, CDR1 is MNHNS and CDR2 is SASEGT. The CDR3 DNA reads TGTGCCAGCAGTGAACTTCAGATCTACGAGCAGTACTTC. It translates to CASSELQIYEQYF.

The rearrangement uses TRBV6-5 and TRBJ2-7, with 11 bases aligning to TRBD2. Germline V gene sequence: CDR1 MNHEY, CDR2 SVGAGI. J was trimmed by 6 bases and V by 1 base; bases with no gene match: 8. The CDR3 is made up of 16 amino acids. The CDR3: CASSYYGTSGAGEQYF. The CDR3 DNA is TGTGCCAGCAGTTACTACGGGACTAGCGGTGCCGGCGAGCAGTACTTC.

This chain joins TRBV4-3 and TRBJ2-3, with TRBD2 matching 11 bases. The CDR3 covers 18 residues. Germline V CDR1 and CDR2: LGHNA, YSLEER. Unmatched junction bases numbered 7, after V lost 0 bases and J lost 2 bases. The CDR3 loop reads CASSQDILAGAHTDTQYF. In DNA form, the CDR3 reads TGCGCCAGCAGCCAAGATATACTAGCGGGGGCCCACACAGATACGCAGTATTTT.

The rearrangement links TRBV30 to TRBJ2-5, with a tentative D call TRBD1 (6 bases). CDR3 length: 16 amino acids. Between the trimmed V and J ends, which lost 3 bases and 3 bases, there was a span of 20 bases. Germline-derived CDR1 and CDR2 are GTSNPN and SVGIG (reference sequence). The CDR3 DNA reads TGTGCCTGGAGCGGGCGACCACAGGGTCCGGAAGAGACCCAGTACTTC. This encodes CAWSGRPQGPEETQYF.

V and J are TRBV5-6 and TRBJ2-7; the match to TRBD1 covers 11 bases. Germline values: CDR1 SGHDT, CDR2 YYEEEE. The CDR3 length is 15 residues. J lost 1 base, V lost 4 bases, and 4 bases had no gene match. In nucleotides, the CDR3 is TGTGCCAGCAGCGAAGGGACAGGGGGATCCTACGAGCAGTACTTC. It is translated as CASSEGTGGSYEQYF.

The rearrangement links TRBV5-6 to TRBJ1-2; TRBD1 agrees at 8 bases. The germline gives CDR1 SGHDT, CDR2 YYEEEE. V lost 0 bases, J lost 6 bases, and 7 bases stayed unmatched. This CDR3 region has 15 residues. CDR3 coding DNA: TGTGCCAGCAGCTTGGGCGTAGGGACAGGAGATGGCTACACCTTC. The encoded protein is CASSLGVGTGDGYTF.

This sequence joins TRBV5-1 and TRBJ1-1, with TRBD1 identical over 8 bases. J was trimmed by 4 bases and V by 1 base; bases with no gene match: 3. This CDR3 region has 14 residues. Germline CDR1 reads SGHRS; CDR2 reads YFSETQ. CDR3 DNA sequence: TGCGCCAGCAGCTTGACAGGGGGTTTCACTGAAGCTTTCTTT. Protein: CASSLTGGFTEAFF.

J is TRBJ2-1 and V is TRBV11-2; 7 positions agree with TRBD1. Germline values: CDR1 SGHAT, CDR2 FQNNGV. V lost 3 bases to trimming and J lost 4 bases; unmatched junction nucleotides: 9. This CDR3 contains 16 residues. The CDR3 region has the DNA TGTGCCAGCAGCTTGCCTCGACAGGGTTATTACAATGAGCAGTTCTTC. It is translated as CASSLPRQGYYNEQFF.

The genes are TRBV9 and TRBJ1-2; D is possibly TRBD1 (6 bases). The germline CDR1 and CDR2 sequences are SGDLS and YYNGEE. V lost 4 bases and J 2 bases, leaving 18 bases between the germline ends. CDR3 length equals 16 residues. CDR3 amino acids: CASSPKSGGRNYGYTF. The CDR3 DNA follows: TGTGCCAGCAGCCCCAAGAGTGGGGGCAGAAACTATGGCTACACCTTC.